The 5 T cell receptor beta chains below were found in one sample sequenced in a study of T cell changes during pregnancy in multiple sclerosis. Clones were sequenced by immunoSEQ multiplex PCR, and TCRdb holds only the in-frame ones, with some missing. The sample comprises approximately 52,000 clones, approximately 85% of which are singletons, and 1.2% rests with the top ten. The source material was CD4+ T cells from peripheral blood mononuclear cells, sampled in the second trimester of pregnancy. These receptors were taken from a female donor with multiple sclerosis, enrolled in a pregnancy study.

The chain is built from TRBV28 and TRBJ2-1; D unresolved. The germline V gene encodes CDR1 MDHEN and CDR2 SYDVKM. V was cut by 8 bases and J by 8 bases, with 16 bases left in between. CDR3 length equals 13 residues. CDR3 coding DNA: TGTGCCAGCTCTCCCTCCAGTTTGGATGAGCAGTTCTTC. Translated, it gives CASSPSSLDEQFF.

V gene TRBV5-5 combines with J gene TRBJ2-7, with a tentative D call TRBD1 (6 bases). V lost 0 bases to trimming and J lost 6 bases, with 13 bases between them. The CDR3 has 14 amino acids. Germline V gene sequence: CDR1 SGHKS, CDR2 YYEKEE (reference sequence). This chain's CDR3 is CASSLVAGALEQYF. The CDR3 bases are TGTGCCAGCAGCTTGGTAGCAGGGGCCCTCGAGCAGTACTTC. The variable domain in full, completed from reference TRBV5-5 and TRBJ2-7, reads DAGVTQSPTHLIKTRGQQVTLRCSPISGHKSVSWYQQVLGQGPQFIFQYYEKEERGRGNFPDRFSARQFPNYSSELNVNALLLGDSALYLCASSLVAGALEQYFGPGTRLTVT.

CDR3 nucleotide sequence: TGCAGCGCCCGGACAGGGAGCAATCAGCCCCAGCATTTT. It specifies CSARTGSNQPQHF. The chain is built from TRBV29-1 and TRBJ1-5, with 8 nucleotides matching TRBD1. Trimming took 7 bases from V and 1 from J; bases not matched to a gene: 3. CDR1 is SQVTM, CDR2 ANQGSEA, per germline. The CDR3 loop spans 13 amino acids.

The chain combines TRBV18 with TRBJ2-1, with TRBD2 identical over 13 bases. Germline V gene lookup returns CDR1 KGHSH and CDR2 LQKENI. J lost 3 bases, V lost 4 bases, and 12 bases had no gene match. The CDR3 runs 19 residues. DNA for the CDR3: TGTGCCAGCTCACGTTCATTCGGGACTAGCGGGGCAGACTACAATGAGCAGTTCTTC. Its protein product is CASSRSFGTSGADYNEQFF.

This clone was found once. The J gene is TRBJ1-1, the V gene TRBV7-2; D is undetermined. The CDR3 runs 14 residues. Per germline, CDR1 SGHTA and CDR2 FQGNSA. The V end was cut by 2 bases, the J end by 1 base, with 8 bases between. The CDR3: CASSLKNRNTEAFF. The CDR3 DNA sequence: TGTGCCAGCAGCTTAAAGAACAGGAACACTGAAGCTTTCTTT.